Listed below are T cell receptor beta chains from one sample, sequenced in a study of control samples from healthy donors and cancer patients. TCRdb's table, derived via immunoSEQ multiplex PCR, lists solely in-frame clones and lacks some. The sample yields 150,000 to 200,000 clones, 90% seen once. The sequenced sample consisted of blood. The receptor set was obtained from a woman aged 45-60 years in good health. Each CDR3 is given with its conserved first and last residue. A D gene is named only where the DNA matches it firmly. The listing skips clone size in some rows; elsewhere it reads once, few, many or a size class.

CDR3 DNA: TGCGCCAGCAGCTTGGACAGGGGGGGAAACACCATATATTTT; CDR3 protein: CASSLDRGGNTIYF; V gene: TRBV5-1; D gene: TRBD1; clone size: .; J gene: TRBJ1-3
CDR3 DNA: TGTGCCAGCAGTTACTCGAAGACAGGGGGAAACCCCCAGCATTTT; CDR3 protein: CASSYSKTGGNPQHF; V gene: TRBV6-2/TRBV6-3; D gene: TRBD1; clone size: once; J gene: TRBJ1-5
CDR3 DNA: TGCGCCAGCAGCTCTTTTTCGTACCAAGAGACCCAGTACTTC; CDR3 protein: CASSSFSYQETQYF; V gene: TRBV5-1; D gene: .; clone size: .; J gene: TRBJ2-5
CDR3 DNA: TGTGCCAGCAGTTACGGAACTGGAAACACCATATATTTT; CDR3 protein: CASSYGTGNTIYF; V gene: TRBV28; D gene: .; clone size: .; J gene: TRBJ1-3
CDR3 DNA: TGTGCCAGCAGCTTCGTGACAGGGGTTGAATCCTACGAGCAGTACTTC; CDR3 protein: CASSFVTGVESYEQYF; V gene: TRBV5-5; D gene: TRBD1; clone size: .; J gene: TRBJ2-7
CDR3 DNA: TGTGCCAGCAGTCTGAGGGTTTACCAGCCCCAGCATTTT; CDR3 protein: CASSLRVYQPQHF; V gene: TRBV27; D gene: .; clone size: .; J gene: TRBJ1-5
CDR3 DNA: TGTGCCAGCAGTTTATCCCCAAAGGAGCCCCACTACGAGCAGTACTTC; CDR3 protein: CASSLSPKEPHYEQYF; V gene: TRBV28; D gene: .; clone size: .; J gene: TRBJ2-7
CDR3 DNA: TGTGCCAGCAGTTACTCAGGTCGGGGAATCGAGCAGTACTTC; CDR3 protein: CASSYSGRGIEQYF; V gene: TRBV6-5; D gene: .; clone size: .; J gene: TRBJ2-7
CDR3 DNA: TGCGCCAGCAGCTCGGGACAGGGGGCATATGAAAAACTGTTTTTT; CDR3 protein: CASSSGQGAYEKLFF; V gene: TRBV5-1; D gene: TRBD1; clone size: .; J gene: TRBJ1-4
CDR3 DNA: TGTGCCAGCAGTTCCACCGGGACAGGGGTTGGCTACACCTTC; CDR3 protein: CASSSTGTGVGYTF; V gene: TRBV28; D gene: TRBD1; clone size: .; J gene: TRBJ1-2